The 27 T cell receptor beta chains below come from one sample, sequenced in a study of cytomegalovirus exposure and HLA in healthy donors. PCR was performed using 60 Vbeta and 13 Jbeta primers. Assay used: immunoSEQ multiplex PCR; TCRdb lists only in-frame clones, some missing. The table has 130,000 to 150,000 clones, more than 80% seen once. Sequenced input: PBMCs. Source of these receptors: a woman aged 40 to 50 in good health and CMV-seropositive.

This clone has a handful of counts. The chain recombines TRBV2 with TRBJ1-5, with TRBD1 identical over 7 bases. The germline V gene has CDR1 SNHLY and CDR2 FYNNEI. The CDR3 loop spans 14 amino acids. With V trimmed by 5 bases and J by 6 bases, 7 bases remained unmatched. Here the CDR3 DNA reads TGTGCCAGCAGTTTAAGACAGGGTCCTCAGCCCCAGCATTTT. Residues: CASSLRQGPQPQHF.

This chain links TRBV28 with TRBJ2-7; possible D gene TRBD1, 5 bases. This CDR3 is 14 amino acids long. Germline loops: CDR1 MDHEN, CDR2 SYDVKM. V was pared by 7 bases and J by 2 bases, with 15 bases between. The CDR3 region has the DNA TGTGCCAGCACCGAGAGGTCAGGGACCTACGAGCAGTACTTC. It encodes CASTERSGTYEQYF. The full variable domain, its missing parts supplied by reference TRBV28 and TRBJ2-7, is DVKVTQSSRYLVKRTGEKVFLECVQDMDHENMFWYRQDPGLGLRLIYFSYDVKMKEKGDIPEGYSVSREKKERFSLILESASTNQTSMYLCASTERSGTYEQYFGPGTRLTVT.

The J gene is TRBJ2-5, the V gene TRBV5-6; 7 nucleotides match TRBD1. Losses at the gene ends were 3 bases for V and 5 bases for J; bases not matched to a gene: 10. This CDR3 comprises 15 residues. CDR1 is SGHDT, CDR2 YYEEEE, per germline. CDR3 sequence reads: CASSWVEGAEETQYF. The CDR3 DNA reads TGTGCCAGCAGCTGGGTAGAGGGGGCAGAGGAGACCCAGTACTTC.

The chain is built from TRBV10-1 and TRBJ2-2; possible D gene TRBD1, 5 bases. The CDR3 sequence is 13 residues long. The V and J ends lost 5 bases and 7 bases respectively, with 11 bases between them. Germline V CDR1 and CDR2: WNHNN, SYGVQD (reference sequence). CDR3 sequence (DNA): TGCGCCAGCAGTAGTAGGGGCGGCGGGGAGCTGTTTTTT. Its translation is CASSSRGGGELFF.

The chain couples TRBV7-3 to TRBJ1-2, with TRBD1 identical over 10 bases. CDR1 and CDR2 (germline): SGHTA, FQGTGA. The CDR3 is 13 residues long. The J segment lost 6 bases and the V segment lost 5 bases, leaving 3 bases of the junction unmatched. The chain's CDR3 is CASSADRGNGYTF. CDR3 bases: TGTGCCAGCAGCGCGGACAGGGGGAATGGCTACACCTTC.

This chain uses TRBV29-1 with TRBJ2-3; D possibly corresponds to TRBD2 (6 bases). The CDR3 contains 14 residues. In germline, CDR1 is SQVTM, CDR2 ANQGSEA. V lost 3 bases, J lost 0 bases, and 10 bases lay in between. This CDR3 is CSVEGRGSTDTQYF. The CDR3 coding sequence is TGCAGCGTTGAGGGGCGGGGCAGCACAGATACGCAGTATTTT.

The chain couples TRBV4-1 to TRBJ1-2; D ambiguous. This CDR3 is 15 amino acids long. The V end lost 1 base, the J end lost 8 bases, and 17 bases lay between the germline ends. Germline V gene data show CDR1 as MGHRA and CDR2 as YSYEKL. The chain's CDR3 is CASSQVMAAPRGYTF. The CDR3 bases are TGCGCCAGCAGCCAAGTGATGGCGGCCCCGCGAGGCTACACCTTC.

A few counts support this clone. For the CDR3, the DNA is TGTGCCAGCAGTGAAGCATTAGGGGATGCCACTGAAGCTTTCTTT. Amino acid sequence: CASSEALGDATEAFF. The chain combines TRBV2 with TRBJ1-1; perhaps TRBD1 as D (5 bases). V lost 0 bases and J 4 bases, leaving 12 bases between the germline ends. Germline V gene lookup returns CDR1 SNHLY and CDR2 FYNNEI. The CDR3 spans 15 residues.

The genes are TRBV28 and TRBJ1-1; possible D gene TRBD1, 6 bases. Germline CDR1 MDHEN, CDR2 SYDVKM. This CDR3 is 15 amino acids long. Trimming took 5 bases from V and 0 from J, leaving 13 bases between them. The CDR3 DNA is TGTGCCAGCAGTCCCAGGGGAGGGATGAACACTGAAGCTTTCTTT. Encoded protein: CASSPRGGMNTEAFF.

This clone was seen only a few times. The V and J genes are TRBV4-1 and TRBJ1-6; D not resolved. V was cut by 1 base and J by 3 bases, with 7 bases left in between. The CDR3 totals 15 residues. Germline lookup yields CDR1 MGHRA and CDR2 YSYEKL. The chain's CDR3 is CASSQGSFYNSPLHF. CDR3 DNA: TGCGCCAGCAGCCAAGGAAGCTTCTATAATTCACCCCTCCACTTT.

The genes are TRBV5-4 and TRBJ2-1, with D possibly being TRBD1 (6 bases). V lost 4 bases and J 6 bases, leaving 17 bases between the germline ends. Germline CDR1 is SGHNT and CDR2 is YYREEE (reference sequence). This CDR3 is 15 amino acids long. CDR3 nucleotide sequence: TGTGCCAGCAGCCCGCGACTCCAGGGGCTCAATGAGCAGTTCTTC. Amino acids: CASSPRLQGLNEQFF.

The chain is built from TRBV6-4 and TRBJ1-1; D gene uncertain. Per the germline V gene, CDR1 is MRHNA and CDR2 is SNTAGT. The CDR3 has 13 amino acids. V was shortened by 3 bases and J by 1 base, with 6 bases between the two germline ends. CDR3: CASSEAGNTEAFF. Written as DNA, the CDR3 is TGTGCCAGCAGTGAGGCGGGGAACACTGAAGCTTTCTTT.

The rearrangement links TRBV6-5 to TRBJ2-2, with 8 bases fitting TRBD2. This CDR3 region has 16 residues. J was trimmed by 0 bases and V by 1 base; bases with no gene match: 1. Germline V gives CDR1 MNHEY, CDR2 SVGAGI. This CDR3 is CASSYFSGTNTGELFF. The CDR3 DNA follows: TGTGCCAGCAGTTACTTTAGCGGGACGAACACCGGGGAGCTGTTTTTT.

This chain uses TRBV11-3 with TRBJ2-1; D might be TRBD2 (5 bases). This CDR3 spans 15 amino acids. Trimming left V 0 bases short and J 6 bases short, with 12 bases between. CDR1 and CDR2 (germline): SGHNT, YENEEA. CDR3 bases: TGTGCCAGCAGCTTAGATGCACGGGATCTCAATGAGCAGTTCTTC. As protein: CASSLDARDLNEQFF.

This clone is medium-sized (0.01 to 0.1%) within its sample. The chain links TRBV6-4 to TRBJ2-1; TRBD1 aligns across 8 bases. The germline CDR1 and CDR2 sequences are MRHNA and SNTAGT. The trim removed 3 bases at V and 4 bases at J, leaving 5 bases unmatched. The CDR3 runs to 15 residues. The CDR3 sequence is CASSDRDRGYNEQFF. CDR3 sequence (DNA): TGTGCCAGCAGTGATAGAGACAGGGGATACAATGAGCAGTTCTTC.

A few counts support this clone. The chain combines TRBV5-8 with TRBJ2-5, with 9 bases aligning to TRBD1. The CDR3 length is 15 residues. From germline, CDR1 is SGHTS and CDR2 YDEGEE. With V trimmed by 4 bases and J by 4 bases, 8 bases remained unmatched. The CDR3 sequence: CASSAKNRGRETQYF. CDR3 DNA sequence: TGTGCCAGCAGCGCGAAGAACAGGGGGCGAGAGACCCAGTACTTC.

J is TRBJ2-1 and V is TRBV7-9; 7 nucleotides line up with TRBD2. The V gene's germline CDR1 is SEHNR and CDR2 FQNEAQ (reference sequence). The CDR3 runs to 15 residues. After removal of 2 bases from V and 3 bases from J, the junction contained 4 bases not matched to a gene. The CDR3 region is CASSLTAGLYNEQFF. The CDR3 region has the DNA TGTGCCAGCAGCTTAACAGCGGGACTCTACAATGAGCAGTTCTTC.

The rearrangement joins TRBV7-6 to TRBJ1-3; D is undetermined. CDR3 length: 13 residues. Trimming took 5 bases from V and 2 from J, leaving 7 bases between them. The germline gives CDR1 SGHVS, CDR2 FNYEAQ. The CDR3 sequence: CASSGTAGNTIYF. In DNA form, the CDR3 reads TGTGCCAGCAGCGGTACAGCTGGAAACACCATATATTTT.

The chain links TRBV28 to TRBJ1-1, with unresolved D. Trimming pared 3 bases from V and 3 bases from J, leaving 14 bases between. The CDR3 has 15 amino acids. Germline V gives CDR1 MDHEN, CDR2 SYDVKM. The CDR3 bases are TGTGCCAGCAGTTTGGGAGGGATACGGGACACTGAAGCTTTCTTT. It codes for CASSLGGIRDTEAFF.

The chain combines TRBV5-4 with TRBJ2-1, with 7 bases matching TRBD1. The V and J ends lost 0 bases and 8 bases, in that order; junction bases with no gene match: 5. The CDR3 spans 14 residues. In germline, CDR1 is SGHNT, CDR2 YYREEE (reference sequence). The CDR3: CASSLVGGRDEQFF. In DNA, the CDR3 is TGTGCCAGCAGCTTGGTAGGGGGCCGGGATGAGCAGTTCTTC.

V usage is TRBV6-1 and J usage is TRBJ2-7; the D is unclear. The CDR3 sequence is 13 residues long. Trimming cost V 0 bases and J 5 bases, with 8 bases left between them. The V gene's germline CDR1 is MNHNS and CDR2 SASEGT. The CDR3 DNA sequence: TGTGCCAGCAGTGAAGCGGTGGCCCACGAGCAGTACTTC. It codes for CASSEAVAHEQYF.

V and J are TRBV30 and TRBJ2-3; D is possibly TRBD2 (6 bases). CDR3 length: 14 residues. Germline lookup yields CDR1 GTSNPN and CDR2 SVGIG (reference sequence). V gave up 6 bases and J gave up 1 base, with 14 bases separating them. CDR3 sequence: CACSSGDRTDTQYF. DNA for the CDR3: TGTGCCTGCAGCTCGGGGGATCGCACAGATACGCAGTATTTT.

The chain has TRBV9 and TRBJ2-5, with 11 bases fitting TRBD1. V dropped 3 bases and J dropped 1; count of bases not matched to a gene: 5. Germline-derived CDR1 and CDR2 are SGDLS and YYNGEE. The CDR3 sequence is 16 residues long. The CDR3 loop is CASSARDRGGQETQYF. CDR3 coding DNA: TGTGCCAGCAGCGCCCGGGACAGGGGGGGCCAAGAGACCCAGTACTTC. Drawing the rest from reference TRBV9 and TRBJ2-5, the complete variable domain is DSGVTQTPKHLITATGQRVTLRCSPRSGDLSVYWYQQSLDQGLQFLIQYYNGEERAKGNILERFSAQQFPDLHSELNLSSLELGDSALYFCASSARDRGGQETQYFGPGTRLLVL.

The J gene is TRBJ2-7, the V gene TRBV5-6, with a weak D call TRBD2 (6 bases). V was shortened by 3 bases and J by 1 base, with 11 bases between the two germline ends. Germline V gene sequence: CDR1 SGHDT, CDR2 YYEEEE. This CDR3 is 14 amino acids long. The CDR3 loop is CASSSSGTSYEQYF. The CDR3 nucleotides read TGTGCCAGCAGCTCCTCCGGGACTTCCTACGAGCAGTACTTC.

The chain couples TRBV5-1 to TRBJ2-7; 9 bases are a match to TRBD1. CDR1 SGHRS and CDR2 YFSETQ come from the germline V gene. V was clipped by 4 bases and J by 2 bases; unmatched bases: 10. CDR3 size: 16 residues. The chain's CDR3 is CASSPGGGQGTYEQYF. The CDR3 nucleotides read TGCGCCAGCAGCCCTGGCGGGGGACAGGGAACCTACGAGCAGTACTTC.

The V and J genes are TRBV4-2 and TRBJ1-6; 7 bases are a match to TRBD1. Unmatched junction bases numbered 10, after V lost 4 bases and J lost 4 bases. Germline V gene sequence: CDR1 LGHNA, CDR2 YNFKEQ. The CDR3 consists of 17 residues. The chain's CDR3 is CASSPFRGDSYNSPLHF. In DNA form, the CDR3 reads TGTGCCAGCAGCCCATTCCGAGGGGACAGTTATAATTCACCCCTCCACTTT.

The genes are TRBV18 and TRBJ2-1, with D perhaps matching TRBD2 (5 bases). CDR3 length: 17 amino acids. The germline V gene encodes CDR1 KGHSH and CDR2 LQKENI. The V end lost 3 bases, the J end lost 0 bases, and 15 bases lay between the germline ends. The CDR3 here is CASSPALGSSSYNEQFF. The CDR3, as DNA: TGTGCCAGCTCACCCGCCTTGGGGAGTAGCTCCTACAATGAGCAGTTCTTC.